Below, 20 T cell receptor beta chains from the same sample are listed, as sequenced in a study of beta chain features in type 1 diabetes. Whole-study findings and limits: Significant though moderate, a shortening of TCRB CDR3s appeared in all four CD4+ subsets of Type 1 diabetes patients.

The study reverse transcribed the entire isolated RNA, so it sequenced expressed TCRB transcripts. The assay was immunoSEQ multiplex PCR, and TCRdb's table has in-frame clones only and misses some. Of about 68,000 clones listed, roughly 50% are singletons. Antigens for these TCRs are unknown. The specimen was central memory CD4+ T cells from blood. These receptors were taken from a man aged 25 to 40 with type 1 diabetes.

This clone has just a few counts. The same CDR3 is also encoded by other DNA sequences in this sample. The CDR3 DNA is TGTGCCTGGAGCCAGGGAGGGAACACTGAAGCTTTCTTT. Protein: CAWSQGGNTEAFF. The chain recombines TRBV30 with TRBJ1-1; possible D gene TRBD1, 5 bases. The CDR3 contains 13 residues. CDR1 is GTSNPN and CDR2 is SVGIG in the germline V gene (reference sequence). Trimming took 3 bases from V and 1 from J, leaving 9 bases between them.

V and J are TRBV19 and TRBJ2-1; 7 bases match TRBD1. Germline values: CDR1 LNHDA, CDR2 SQIVND (reference sequence). Trimming removed 9 bases from V and 5 bases from J; junction bases left unmatched: 7. The CDR3 sequence is 13 residues long. DNA of the CDR3: TGTGCCAGCGGGACAGCAGCTAACAATGAGCAGTTCTTC. This translates into CASGTAANNEQFF.

Turning to this clone: Other DNA sequences of this sample code for an identical CDR3. This rearrangement joins TRBV2 to TRBJ1-5; the D gene is possibly TRBD1 (6 bases). The V and J ends lost 4 bases and 4 bases respectively, with 17 bases between them. Germline CDR1 and CDR2: SNHLY and FYNNEI. The CDR3 runs 16 residues. The CDR3 nucleotides are TGTGCCAGCAGTGTCGCCCCAGGGGTCCCAAATCAGCCCCAGCATTTT. Translating gives CASSVAPGVPNQPQHF. The full variable domain, with the rest looked up from reference TRBV2 and TRBJ1-5, is EPEVTQTPSHQVTQMGQEVILRCVPISNHLYFYWYRQILGQKVEFLVSFYNNEISEKSEIFDDQFSVERPDGSNFTLKIRSTKLEDSAMYFCASSVAPGVPNQPQHFGDGTRLSIL.

The chain joins TRBV7-8 to TRBJ1-5; D unresolved. This CDR3 spans 15 amino acids. CDR1 is SGHVS and CDR2 is FQNEAQ in the germline V gene. With 4 bases removed from V and 2 bases from J, the gap between germline ends came to 12 bases. The CDR3: CASSSFGEGNQPQHF. DNA for the CDR3: TGTGCCAGCAGCTCCTTCGGTGAGGGCAATCAGCCCCAGCATTTT.

On this clone itself: One end of the junction does not line up with germline, which may come from a read error. This chain links TRBV5-6 with TRBJ1-2; 8 bases are shared with TRBD1. Germline V gene sequence: CDR1 SGHDT, CDR2 YYEEEE. This CDR3 comprises 13 residues. CDR3 DNA sequence: TGTGCCAGCAGCTTGGGAAGGACCGGGACAGGTCACTTC. Protein: CASSLGRTGTGHF. Combining the CDR3 with reference TRBV5-6 and TRBJ1-2 gives the whole variable domain DAGVTQSPTHLIKTRGQQVTLRCSPKSGHDTVSWYQQALGQGPQFIFQYYEEEERQRGNFPDRFSGHQFPNYSSELNVNALLLGDSALYLCASSLGRTGTGHFGSGTRLTVV.

The chain combines TRBV25-1 with TRBJ2-1; TRBD2 agrees at 9 bases. Germline lookup yields CDR1 MGHDK and CDR2 SYGVNS. Unmatched junction bases numbered 9, after V lost 1 base and J lost 8 bases. The CDR3 length is 16 residues. The CDR3 bases are TGTGCCAGCAGTGAATTAGGTAGCGGGAGTAAGGATGAGCAGTTCTTC. Its translation: CASSELGSGSKDEQFF.

This clone was detected a few times. The chain is built from TRBV11-2 and TRBJ2-1, with a weak D call TRBD2 (6 bases). The ends were cut back, 5 bases at V and 10 bases at J, with 15 bases in the middle. CDR1 is SGHAT, CDR2 FQNNGV, per germline. CDR3 length equals 13 residues. The CDR3 loop reads CASSRVGGDEQFF. In DNA, the CDR3 is TGTGCCAGCAGCCGAGTCGGCGGGGACGAGCAGTTCTTC.

V usage is TRBV6-1 and J usage is TRBJ1-5; TRBD1 aligns across 7 bases. After removal of 2 bases from V and 5 bases from J, the junction contained 9 bases not matched to a gene. The CDR3 has 16 residues. Germline V lookup: CDR1 MNHNS, CDR2 SASEGT. In DNA, the CDR3 is TGTGCCAGCAGTGAACTACAGGGGAGGTTGGATCAGCCCCAGCATTTT. Translating gives CASSELQGRLDQPQHF.

This clone was observed a few times. The chain couples TRBV27 to TRBJ2-7, with 8 bases identical to TRBD1. J lost 5 bases, V lost 7 bases, and 10 bases had no gene match. Germline values: CDR1 MNHEY, CDR2 SMNVEV (reference sequence). The CDR3 is 14 amino acids. The DNA of the CDR3 is TGTGCCAGCAAACCACTACAGGGGGTGCACGAGCAGTACTTC. Translating gives CASKPLQGVHEQYF.

This clone appeared a few times. This rearrangement joins TRBV2 to TRBJ1-2; tentatively, D is TRBD1 (6 bases). Germline V gene lookup returns CDR1 SNHLY and CDR2 FYNNEI. With 3 bases removed from V and 7 bases from J, the gap between germline ends came to 9 bases. The CDR3 consists of 12 residues. Here the CDR3 DNA reads TGTGCCAGCAGTGAGGGGGCGGTTGGCTACACCTTC. Translation: CASSEGAVGYTF.

This chain links TRBV5-1 with TRBJ2-5; 11 bases fit TRBD2. Per germline, CDR1 SGHRS and CDR2 YFSETQ. CDR3 size: 16 residues. V trimming: 0 bases; J trimming: 5 bases; junction bases outside the gene matches: 6. The DNA of the CDR3 is TGCGCCAGCAGCTTGGCCCTAACTAGCGGGAGCGAGACCCAGTACTTC. Amino acid sequence: CASSLALTSGSETQYF.

This chain joins TRBV9 and TRBJ2-7; TRBD1 is a possible D gene (6 bases). CDR1 SGDLS and CDR2 YYNGEE come from the germline V gene. V was shortened by 4 bases and J by 1 base, with 15 bases between the two germline ends. This CDR3 is built from 15 residues. The CDR3 here is CASSPSGGPSYEQYF. The CDR3 DNA reads as TGTGCCAGCAGCCCTAGTGGGGGCCCATCCTACGAGCAGTACTTC.

The chain recombines TRBV5-1 with TRBJ2-7, with 8 nucleotides matching TRBD1. There are 15 residues in the CDR3. Germline lookup yields CDR1 SGHRS and CDR2 YFSETQ. The V and J ends lost 4 bases and 5 bases, in that order; junction bases with no gene match: 11. CDR3 in amino acids: CASSRLGQVGDEQYF. The CDR3, as DNA: TGCGCCAGCAGCCGATTGGGACAGGTAGGCGACGAGCAGTACTTC.

The chain carries TRBV2 and TRBJ1-1; the D gene is possibly TRBD1 (6 bases). The CDR3 covers 11 residues. The V gene lost 10 bases and the J gene lost 5 bases, with 11 bases spanning the gap. Per the germline V gene, CDR1 is SNHLY and CDR2 is FYNNEI. The CDR3 spells CAIQGRTEAFF. DNA for the CDR3: TGTGCCATCCAGGGGCGGACTGAAGCTTTCTTT.

The chain employs TRBV2 and TRBJ1-5; a weak D match, TRBD1 (5 bases). The CDR3 is made up of 14 amino acids. V shed 6 bases and J shed 0 bases, with 9 bases lying between them. CDR1 is SNHLY, CDR2 FYNNEI, per germline. The CDR3: CASRDSDSNQPQHF. CDR3 in DNA: TGTGCCAGCAGAGACAGCGATAGCAATCAGCCCCAGCATTTT.

The chain has TRBV6-5 and TRBJ2-7; 10 bases map to TRBD2. Germline CDR1 reads MNHEY; CDR2 reads SVGAGI. This CDR3 is 15 amino acids long. The ends lost 2 bases at V and 6 bases at J; junction bases unmatched: 7. The CDR3 DNA reads as TGTGCCAGCAGTTACGATGCTAGCGGGAGTCGCGAGCAGTACTTC. Amino acid sequence: CASSYDASGSREQYF.

This chain uses TRBV4-1 with TRBJ1-1, with 8 bases aligning to TRBD1. The germline gives CDR1 MGHRA, CDR2 YSYEKL. CDR3 length: 16 amino acids. Unmatched junction bases numbered 8, after V lost 4 bases and J lost 1 base. As DNA, the CDR3 is TGCGCCAGCAGCCGCCATACGACAGGGGCGAACACTGAAGCTTTCTTT. Translation: CASSRHTTGANTEAFF.

This clone was detected a few times. The V call is TRBV5-1, the J call TRBJ2-6, with D perhaps TRBD2 (6 bases). Trimming stripped 4 bases from V and 0 bases from J, with 17 bases between. This CDR3 is built from 18 residues. The germline V gene has CDR1 SGHRS and CDR2 YFSETQ. DNA of the CDR3: TGCGCCAGCAGCCTATCGGGGGAGATACACTCTGGGGCCAACGTCCTGACTTTC. It translates to CASSLSGEIHSGANVLTF.

In its sample, this clone was seen a few times. The CDR3 DNA is TGTGCCAGCAGCACCCGAGGACAGCCCAAGGCTGAAGCTTTCTTT. It specifies CASSTRGQPKAEAFF. The chain has TRBV21-1 and TRBJ1-1; no DNA check was done on the table's D call, TRBD1. TRBV21-1 has pseudogene status. This CDR3 contains 15 residues.

The chain couples TRBV19 to TRBJ1-1; 8 nucleotides align to TRBD1. V shed 7 bases and J 4 bases; nucleotides not matched to a gene: 8. The CDR3 loop spans 14 amino acids. CDR1 and CDR2 (germline): LNHDA, SQIVND (reference sequence). The DNA for the CDR3 is TGTGCCAGTAATACCCAGGGGGCGAGCACTGAAGCTTTCTTT. Amino acid sequence: CASNTQGASTEAFF.